Reported below is one T cell receptor (beta chain). No antigen is known for it. Germline V gene data show CDR1 as MNHNS and CDR2 as SASEGT. CDR3 size: 16 residues. This entry comes from a study of shared clonotypes between healthy human individuals. Study-wide results and limits: Sample collection involved blood only; tissue repertoires are likely different. Across subsets, estimated richness was generally greater for naive than for memory populations.

Researchers divided each subset's genomic DNA evenly across several immunoSEQ plates. TCRdb's copy holds only in-frame clones and misses some; the assay was immunoSEQ multiplex PCR. The data hold roughly 300,000 clones, with around 87% observed a single time. This TCR was sampled from a man aged 18 to 29 in good health. What was sequenced was memory CD8+ T cells sorted from blood. Stated subset: CD45RO+ cells pooled with CCR7-negative TemRA cells. The chain recombines TRBV6-1 with TRBJ2-5; 8 bases agree with TRBD1. The J call is doubtful: the DNA matches TRBJ2-7 better. The CDR3 loop reads CASSELLGTGTYEQYF. Here the CDR3 DNA reads TGTGCCAGCAGTGAATTACTAGGGACAGGAACCTACGAGCAGTACTTC.